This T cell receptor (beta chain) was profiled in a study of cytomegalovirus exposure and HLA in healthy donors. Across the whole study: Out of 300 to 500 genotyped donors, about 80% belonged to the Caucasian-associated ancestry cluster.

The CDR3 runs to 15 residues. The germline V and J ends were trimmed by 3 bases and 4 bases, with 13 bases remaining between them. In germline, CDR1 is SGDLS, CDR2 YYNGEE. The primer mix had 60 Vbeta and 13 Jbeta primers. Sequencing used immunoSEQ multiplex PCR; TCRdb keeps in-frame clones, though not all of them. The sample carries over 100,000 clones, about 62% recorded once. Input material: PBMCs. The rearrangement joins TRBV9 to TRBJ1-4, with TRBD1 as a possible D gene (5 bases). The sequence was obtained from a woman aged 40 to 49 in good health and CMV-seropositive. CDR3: CASSEEGAVNEKLFF. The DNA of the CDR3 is TGTGCCAGCAGCGAGGAAGGGGCCGTTAATGAAAAACTGTTTTTT.